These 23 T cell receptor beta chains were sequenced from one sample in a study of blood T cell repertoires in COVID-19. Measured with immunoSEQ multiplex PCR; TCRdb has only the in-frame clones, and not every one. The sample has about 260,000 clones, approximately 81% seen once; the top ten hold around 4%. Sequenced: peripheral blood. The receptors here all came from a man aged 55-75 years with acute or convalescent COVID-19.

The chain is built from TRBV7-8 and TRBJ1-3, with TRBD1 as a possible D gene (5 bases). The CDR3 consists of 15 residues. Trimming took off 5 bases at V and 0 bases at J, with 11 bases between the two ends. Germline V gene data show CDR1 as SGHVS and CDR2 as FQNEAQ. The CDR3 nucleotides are TGTGCCAGCAGCCCTGGACAACTCTCTGGAAACACCATATATTTT. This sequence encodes CASSPGQLSGNTIYF.

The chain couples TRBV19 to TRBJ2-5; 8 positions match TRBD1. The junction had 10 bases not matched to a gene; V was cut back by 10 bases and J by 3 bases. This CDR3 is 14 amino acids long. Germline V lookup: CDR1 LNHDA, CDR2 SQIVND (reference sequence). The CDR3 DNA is TGTGCCACCTCGGGGGCAGGGGGCGAAGAGACCCAGTACTTC. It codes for CATSGAGGEETQYF.

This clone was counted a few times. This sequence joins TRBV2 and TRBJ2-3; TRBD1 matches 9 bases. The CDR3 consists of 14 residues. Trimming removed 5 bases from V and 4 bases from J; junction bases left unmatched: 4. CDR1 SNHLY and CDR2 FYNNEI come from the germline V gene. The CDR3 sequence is CASSQDRGADTQYF. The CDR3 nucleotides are TGTGCCAGCAGTCAGGACAGGGGTGCAGATACGCAGTATTTT.

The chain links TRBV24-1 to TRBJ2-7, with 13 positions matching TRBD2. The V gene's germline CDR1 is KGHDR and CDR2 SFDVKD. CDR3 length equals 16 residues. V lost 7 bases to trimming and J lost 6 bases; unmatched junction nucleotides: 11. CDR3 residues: CATRKGATSGGGEQYF. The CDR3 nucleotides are TGTGCCACCAGAAAAGGAGCCACTAGCGGGGGGGGCGAGCAGTACTTC.

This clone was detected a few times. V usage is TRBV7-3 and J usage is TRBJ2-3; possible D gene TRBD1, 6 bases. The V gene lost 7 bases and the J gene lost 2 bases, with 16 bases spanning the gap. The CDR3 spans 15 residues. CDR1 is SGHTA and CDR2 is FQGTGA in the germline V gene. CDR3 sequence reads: CASNQGQGHTDTQYF. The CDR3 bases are TGTGCCAGCAACCAGGGTCAGGGACACACAGATACGCAGTATTTT.

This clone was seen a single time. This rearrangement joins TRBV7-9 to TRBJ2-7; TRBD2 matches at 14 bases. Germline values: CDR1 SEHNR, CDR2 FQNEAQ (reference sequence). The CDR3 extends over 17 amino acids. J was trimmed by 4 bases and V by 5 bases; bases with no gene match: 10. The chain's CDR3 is CASSETAGTSGSYEQYF. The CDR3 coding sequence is TGTGCCAGCAGCGAAACAGCCGGGACTAGCGGGAGTTACGAGCAGTACTTC.

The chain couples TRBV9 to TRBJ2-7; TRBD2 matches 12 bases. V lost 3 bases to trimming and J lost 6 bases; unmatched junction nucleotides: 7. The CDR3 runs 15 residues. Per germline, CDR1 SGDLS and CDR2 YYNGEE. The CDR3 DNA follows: TGTGCCAGCAGCGCCGCTAGCGGGAGGGGGGGCGAGCAGTACTTC. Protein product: CASSAASGRGGEQYF. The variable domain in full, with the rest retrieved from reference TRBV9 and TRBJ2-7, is DSGVTQTPKHLITATGQRVTLRCSPRSGDLSVYWYQQSLDQGLQFLIQYYNGEERAKGNILERFSAQQFPDLHSELNLSSLELGDSALYFCASSAASGRGGEQYFGPGTRLTVT.

Here the CDR3 reads CATSRDVGENQPQHF. DNA for the CDR3: TGTGCCACCAGCAGAGATGTAGGGGAAAATCAGCCCCAGCATTTT. The chain has TRBV15 and TRBJ1-5; tentative D call: TRBD1 (5 bases). Germline V gene sequence: CDR1 LNHNV, CDR2 YYDKDF (reference sequence). V was pared by 0 bases and J by 4 bases, with 10 bases between. This CDR3 contains 15 residues.

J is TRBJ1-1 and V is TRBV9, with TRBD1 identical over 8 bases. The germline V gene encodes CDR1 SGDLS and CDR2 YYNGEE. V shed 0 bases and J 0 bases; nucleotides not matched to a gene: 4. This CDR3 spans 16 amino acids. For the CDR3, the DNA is TGTGCCAGCAGCGTAGTGGCAGGGGGCCTGAACACTGAAGCTTTCTTT. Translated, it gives CASSVVAGGLNTEAFF.

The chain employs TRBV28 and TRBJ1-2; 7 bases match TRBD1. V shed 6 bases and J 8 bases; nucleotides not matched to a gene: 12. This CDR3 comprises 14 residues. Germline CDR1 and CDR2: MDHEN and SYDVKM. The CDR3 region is CASSFRTGAQGYTF. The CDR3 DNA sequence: TGTGCCAGCAGCTTTCGAACAGGGGCTCAGGGCTACACCTTC.

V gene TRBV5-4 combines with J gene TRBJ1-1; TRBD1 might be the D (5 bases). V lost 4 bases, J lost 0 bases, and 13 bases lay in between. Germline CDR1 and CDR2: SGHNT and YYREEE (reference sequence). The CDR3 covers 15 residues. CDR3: CASSPNPTVNTEAFF. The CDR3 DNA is TGTGCCAGCAGCCCTAACCCGACAGTGAACACTGAAGCTTTCTTT.

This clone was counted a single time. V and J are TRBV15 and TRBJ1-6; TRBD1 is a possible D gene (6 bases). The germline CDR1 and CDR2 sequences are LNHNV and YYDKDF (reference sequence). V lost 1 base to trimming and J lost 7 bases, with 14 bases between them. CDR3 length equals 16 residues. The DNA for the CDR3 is TGTGCCACCAGCAGAGGAGGGAGTCAGGGGAATTCACCCCTCCACTTT. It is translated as CATSRGGSQGNSPLHF.

CDR3 nucleotides: TGTGCAAGTCGCTTATATCGGACAGGGCCGTTGAATCAGCCCCAGCATTTT. Translation: CASRLYRTGPLNQPQHF. The genes are TRBV12-2 and TRBJ1-5; TRBD1, the D gene given by the table, was not confirmed from the DNA. TRBV12-2 is a recognized pseudogene. The CDR3 loop spans 17 amino acids.

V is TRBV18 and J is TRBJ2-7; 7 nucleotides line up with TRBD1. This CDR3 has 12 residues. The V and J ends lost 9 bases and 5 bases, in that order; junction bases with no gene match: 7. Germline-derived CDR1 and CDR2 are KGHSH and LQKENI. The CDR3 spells CASKQGNDEQYF. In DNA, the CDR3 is TGTGCCAGTAAACAGGGGAACGACGAGCAGTACTTC.

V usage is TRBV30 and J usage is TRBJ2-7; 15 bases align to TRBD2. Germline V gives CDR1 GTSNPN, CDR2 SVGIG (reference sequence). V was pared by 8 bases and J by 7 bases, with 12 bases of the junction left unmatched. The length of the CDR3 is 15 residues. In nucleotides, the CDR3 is TGTGCCGGCTCCGGGACTAGCGGGGGGTTACGAGAGCAGTACTTC. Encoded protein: CAGSGTSGGLREQYF.

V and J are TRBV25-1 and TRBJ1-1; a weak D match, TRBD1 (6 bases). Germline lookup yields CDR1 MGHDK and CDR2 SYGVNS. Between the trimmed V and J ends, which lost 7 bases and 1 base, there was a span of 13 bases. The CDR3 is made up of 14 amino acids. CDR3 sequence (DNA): TGTGCCAGCACCACCGGGGACAAGAACACTGAAGCTTTCTTT. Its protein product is CASTTGDKNTEAFF.

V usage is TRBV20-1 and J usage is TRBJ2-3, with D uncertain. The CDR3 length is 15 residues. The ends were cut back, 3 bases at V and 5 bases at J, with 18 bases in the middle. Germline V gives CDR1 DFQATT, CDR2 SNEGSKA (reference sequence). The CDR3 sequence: CSASPQLYSGDTQYF. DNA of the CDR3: TGCAGTGCTAGTCCTCAGCTTTATTCAGGAGATACGCAGTATTTT.

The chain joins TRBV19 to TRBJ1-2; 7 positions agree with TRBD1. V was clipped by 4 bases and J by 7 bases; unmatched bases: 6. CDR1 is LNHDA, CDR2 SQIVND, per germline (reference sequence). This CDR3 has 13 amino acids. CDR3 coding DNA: TGTGCCAGTAGTACCCAGGGGGTCCGTGGCTACACCTTC. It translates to CASSTQGVRGYTF.

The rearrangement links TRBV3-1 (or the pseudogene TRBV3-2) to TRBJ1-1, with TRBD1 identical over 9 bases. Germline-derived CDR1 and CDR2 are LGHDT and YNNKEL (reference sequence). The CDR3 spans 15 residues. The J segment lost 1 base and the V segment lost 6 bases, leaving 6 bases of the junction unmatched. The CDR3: CASRLTGGQNTEAFF. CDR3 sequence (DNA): TGTGCCAGCAGGCTAACAGGGGGCCAGAACACTGAAGCTTTCTTT.

The CDR3 nucleotides are TGCGCCAGCAGTCAATCGAACCCCCCAGCGTTAGGCTACACCTTC. Its translation: CASSQSNPPALGYTF. This sequence joins TRBV23-1 and TRBJ1-2, with D uncertain. TRBV23-1 is noted as an ORF with a role that remains uncertain. The CDR3 covers 15 residues. Trimming took off 0 bases at V and 8 bases at J, with 16 bases between the two ends.

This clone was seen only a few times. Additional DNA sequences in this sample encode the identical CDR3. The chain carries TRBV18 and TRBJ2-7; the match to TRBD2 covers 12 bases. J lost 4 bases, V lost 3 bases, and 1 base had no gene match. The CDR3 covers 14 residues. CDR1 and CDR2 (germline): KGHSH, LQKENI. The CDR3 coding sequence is TGTGCCAGCTCACCGACTAGCGGGAGTTACGAGCAGTACTTC. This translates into CASSPTSGSYEQYF. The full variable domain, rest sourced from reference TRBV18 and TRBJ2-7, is NAGVMQNPRHLVRRRGQEARLRCSPMKGHSHVYWYRQLPEEGLKFMVYLQKENIIDESGMPKERFSAEFPKEGPSILRIQQVVRGDSAAYFCASSPTSGSYEQYFGPGTRLTVT.

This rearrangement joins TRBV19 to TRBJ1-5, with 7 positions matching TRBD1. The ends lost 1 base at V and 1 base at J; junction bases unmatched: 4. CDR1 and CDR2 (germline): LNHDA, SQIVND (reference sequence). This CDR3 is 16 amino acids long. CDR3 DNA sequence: TGTGCCAGTAGTATAGGGGACAGTCTCAGCAATCAGCCCCAGCATTTT. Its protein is CASSIGDSLSNQPQHF.

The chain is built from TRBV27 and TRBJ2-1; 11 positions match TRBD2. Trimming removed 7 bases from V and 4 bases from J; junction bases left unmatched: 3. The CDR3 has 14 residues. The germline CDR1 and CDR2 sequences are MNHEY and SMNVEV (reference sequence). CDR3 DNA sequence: TGTGCCAGCACGGGACTAGCGGCGTACAATGAGCAGTTCTTC. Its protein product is CASTGLAAYNEQFF.